This TCR beta chain was identified in a study of blood T cell repertoires in COVID-19. Study-level background: Acute and convalescent COVID-19 specimens originated in the United States, Italy and Spain.

Trimming at V came to 6 bases and at J to 7 bases, leaving 8 bases not matched to a gene. From germline, CDR1 is KGHSH and CDR2 LQKENI. The CDR3 is made up of 13 amino acids. Method: immunoSEQ multiplex PCR; TCRdb's copy keeps in-frame clones and lacks some. The sample yields 110,000 or so clones, about nine tenths seen once. The V and J genes are TRBV18 and TRBJ1-2, with TRBD1 matching over 7 bases. This clonotype was obtained from a human donor in a cohort sampled during active COVID-19. Input material: peripheral blood. CDR3 residues: CASSPQGGVGYTF. For the CDR3, the DNA is TGTGCCAGCTCGCCTCAGGGGGGCGTTGGCTACACCTTC.